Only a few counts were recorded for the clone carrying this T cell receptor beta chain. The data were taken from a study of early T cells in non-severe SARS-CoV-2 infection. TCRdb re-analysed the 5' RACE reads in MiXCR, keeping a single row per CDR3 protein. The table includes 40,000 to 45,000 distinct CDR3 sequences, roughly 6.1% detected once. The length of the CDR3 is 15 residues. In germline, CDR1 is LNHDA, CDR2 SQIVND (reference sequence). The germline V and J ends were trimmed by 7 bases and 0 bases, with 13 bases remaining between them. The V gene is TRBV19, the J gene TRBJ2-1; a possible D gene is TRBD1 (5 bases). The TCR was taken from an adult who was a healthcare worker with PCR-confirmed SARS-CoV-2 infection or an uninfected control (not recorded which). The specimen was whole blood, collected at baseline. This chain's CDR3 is CASKVGGHSYNEQFF. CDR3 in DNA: TGTGCCAGTAAGGTGGGCGGACACTCCTACAATGAGCAGTTCTTC. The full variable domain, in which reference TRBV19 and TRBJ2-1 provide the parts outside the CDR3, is DGGITQSPKYLFRKEGQNVTLSCEQNLNHDAMYWYRQDPGQGLRLIYYSQIVNDFQKGDIAEGYSVSREKKESFPLTVTSAQKNPTAFYLCASKVGGHSYNEQFFGPGTRLTVL.